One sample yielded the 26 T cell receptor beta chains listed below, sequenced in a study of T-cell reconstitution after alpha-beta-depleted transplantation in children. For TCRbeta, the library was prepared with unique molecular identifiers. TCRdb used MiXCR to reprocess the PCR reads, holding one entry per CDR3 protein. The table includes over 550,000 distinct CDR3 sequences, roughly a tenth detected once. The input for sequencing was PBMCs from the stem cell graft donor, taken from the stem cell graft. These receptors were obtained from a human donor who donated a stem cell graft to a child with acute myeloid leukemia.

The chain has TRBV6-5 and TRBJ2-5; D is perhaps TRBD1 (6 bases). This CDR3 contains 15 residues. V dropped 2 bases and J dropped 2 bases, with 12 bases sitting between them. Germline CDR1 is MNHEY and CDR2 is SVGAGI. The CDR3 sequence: CASSYPGQGQETQYF. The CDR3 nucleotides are TGTGCCAGCAGTTACCCGGGGCAGGGGCAAGAGACCCAGTACTTC.

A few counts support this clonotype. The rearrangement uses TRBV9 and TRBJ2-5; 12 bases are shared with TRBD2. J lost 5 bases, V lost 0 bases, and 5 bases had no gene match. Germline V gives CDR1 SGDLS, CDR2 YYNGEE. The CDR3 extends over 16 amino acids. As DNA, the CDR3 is TGTGCCAGCAGCGTAGCTAGCGGGAGGGCCGGGGAGACCCAGTACTTC. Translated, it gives CASSVASGRAGETQYF. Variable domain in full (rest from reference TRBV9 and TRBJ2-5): DSGVTQTPKHLITATGQRVTLRCSPRSGDLSVYWYQQSLDQGLQFLIQYYNGEERAKGNILERFSAQQFPDLHSELNLSSLELGDSALYFCASSVASGRAGETQYFGPGTRLLVL.

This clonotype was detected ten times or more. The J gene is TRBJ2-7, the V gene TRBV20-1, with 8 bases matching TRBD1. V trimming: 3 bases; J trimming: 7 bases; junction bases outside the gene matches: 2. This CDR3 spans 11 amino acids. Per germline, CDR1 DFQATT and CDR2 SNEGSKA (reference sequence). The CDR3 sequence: CSASRDREQYF. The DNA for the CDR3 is TGCAGTGCTAGTCGGGACAGGGAGCAGTACTTC.

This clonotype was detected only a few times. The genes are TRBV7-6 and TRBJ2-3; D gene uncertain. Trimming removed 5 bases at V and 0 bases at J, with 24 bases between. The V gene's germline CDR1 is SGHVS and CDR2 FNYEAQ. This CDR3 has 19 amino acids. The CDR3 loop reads CASSTLYLEWGSSTDTQYF. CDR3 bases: TGTGCCAGCAGCACCCTATATCTGGAGTGGGGATCTAGCACAGATACGCAGTATTTT.

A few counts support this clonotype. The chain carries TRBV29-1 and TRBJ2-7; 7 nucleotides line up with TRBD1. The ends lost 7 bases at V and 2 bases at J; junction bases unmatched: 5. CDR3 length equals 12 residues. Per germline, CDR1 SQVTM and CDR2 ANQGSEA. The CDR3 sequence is CSASQGPYEQYF. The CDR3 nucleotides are TGCAGCGCTTCACAGGGGCCCTACGAGCAGTACTTC.

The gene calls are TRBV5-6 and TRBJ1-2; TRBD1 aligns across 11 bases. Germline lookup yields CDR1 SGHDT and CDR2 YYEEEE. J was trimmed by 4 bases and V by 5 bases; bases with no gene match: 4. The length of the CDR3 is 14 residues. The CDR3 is CASRGQGAVYGYTF. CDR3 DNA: TGTGCCAGCAGAGGACAGGGGGCGGTCTATGGCTACACCTTC.

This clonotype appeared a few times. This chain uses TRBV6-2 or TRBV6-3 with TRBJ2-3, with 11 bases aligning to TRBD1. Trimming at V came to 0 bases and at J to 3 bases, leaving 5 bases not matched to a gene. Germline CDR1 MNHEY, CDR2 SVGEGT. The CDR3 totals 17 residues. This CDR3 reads CASSYSGQGANTDTQYF. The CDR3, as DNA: TGTGCCAGCAGTTACTCAGGACAGGGGGCGAATACAGATACGCAGTATTTT.

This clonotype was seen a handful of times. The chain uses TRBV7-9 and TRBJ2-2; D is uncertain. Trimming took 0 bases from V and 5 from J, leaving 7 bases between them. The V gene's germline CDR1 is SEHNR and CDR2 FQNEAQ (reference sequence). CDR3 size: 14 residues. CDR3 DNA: TGTGCCAGCAGCTTAGCGTCCCAGACCGGGGAGCTGTTTTTT. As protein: CASSLASQTGELFF.

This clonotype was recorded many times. The CDR3 nucleotides read TGTGCCAGCAGAGGAGACGGAGCAGGGAGGGGCTACGAGCAGTACTTC. This codes for CASRGDGAGRGYEQYF. This rearrangement joins TRBV5-6 to TRBJ2-7; 7 bases are shared with TRBD2. This CDR3 has 16 amino acids. Looked up from germline, CDR1 is SGHDT and CDR2 is YYEEEE. The V gene end was trimmed by 5 bases and the J gene end by 3 bases; junction bases not matched to a gene: 14.

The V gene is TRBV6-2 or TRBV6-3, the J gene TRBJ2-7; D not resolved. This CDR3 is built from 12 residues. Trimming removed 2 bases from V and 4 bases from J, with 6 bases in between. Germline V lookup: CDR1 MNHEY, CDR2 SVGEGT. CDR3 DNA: TGTGCCAGCAGTTACCCCGGTTACGAGCAGTACTTC. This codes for CASSYPGYEQYF.

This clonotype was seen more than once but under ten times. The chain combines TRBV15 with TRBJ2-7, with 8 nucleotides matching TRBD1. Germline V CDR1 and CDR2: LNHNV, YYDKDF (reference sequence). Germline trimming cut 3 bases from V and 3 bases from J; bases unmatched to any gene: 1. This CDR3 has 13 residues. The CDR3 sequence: CATSRDRVYEQYF. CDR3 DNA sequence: TGTGCCACCAGCAGGGACAGGGTCTACGAGCAGTACTTC.

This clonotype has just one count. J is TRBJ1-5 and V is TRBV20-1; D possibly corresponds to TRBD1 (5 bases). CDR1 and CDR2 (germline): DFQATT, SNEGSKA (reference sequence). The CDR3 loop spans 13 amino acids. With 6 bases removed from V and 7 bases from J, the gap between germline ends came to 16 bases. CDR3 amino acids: CSASGQGGQPQHF. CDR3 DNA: TGCAGTGCGAGTGGGCAGGGAGGGCAGCCCCAGCATTTT.

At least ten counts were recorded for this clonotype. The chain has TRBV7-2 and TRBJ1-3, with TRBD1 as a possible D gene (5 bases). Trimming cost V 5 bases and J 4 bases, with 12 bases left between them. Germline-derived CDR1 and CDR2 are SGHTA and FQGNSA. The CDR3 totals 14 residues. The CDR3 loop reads CASSTGTEGNTIYF. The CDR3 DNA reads TGTGCCAGCAGCACCGGGACGGAGGGAAACACCATATATTTT.

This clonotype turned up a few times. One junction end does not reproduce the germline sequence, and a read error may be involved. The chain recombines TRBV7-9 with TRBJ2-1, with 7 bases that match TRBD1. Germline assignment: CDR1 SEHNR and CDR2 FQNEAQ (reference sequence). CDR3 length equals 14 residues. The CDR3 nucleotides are TGTGCCAGCAGTTTAGGGGGCGGTCCGAATGAGCAGTTCTTC. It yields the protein CASSLGGGPNEQFF.

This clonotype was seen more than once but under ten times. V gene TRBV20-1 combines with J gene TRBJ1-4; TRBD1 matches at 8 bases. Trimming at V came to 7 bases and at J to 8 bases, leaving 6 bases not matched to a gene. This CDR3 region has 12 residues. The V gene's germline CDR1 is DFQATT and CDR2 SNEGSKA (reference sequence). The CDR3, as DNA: TGCAGTGGGAGAGGACAGGGCGAAAAACTGTTTTTT. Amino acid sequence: CSGRGQGEKLFF.

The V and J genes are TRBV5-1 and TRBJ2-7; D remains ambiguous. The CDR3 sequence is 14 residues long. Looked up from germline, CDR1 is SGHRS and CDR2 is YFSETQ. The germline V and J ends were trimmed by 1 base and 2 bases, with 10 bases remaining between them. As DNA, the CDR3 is TGCGCCAGCAGCTTGCGGGCGGAGCCCTACGAGCAGTACTTC. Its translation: CASSLRAEPYEQYF.

The CDR3 DNA reads TGCAGCGCCGAGGGAAAGGGCTACGAGCAGTACTTC. Residues: CSAEGKGYEQYF. This sequence joins TRBV29-1 and TRBJ2-7; D may be TRBD2 (5 bases). Germline assignment: CDR1 SQVTM and CDR2 ANQGSEA. The CDR3 is made up of 12 amino acids. Trimming took off 7 bases at V and 3 bases at J, with 13 bases between the two ends.

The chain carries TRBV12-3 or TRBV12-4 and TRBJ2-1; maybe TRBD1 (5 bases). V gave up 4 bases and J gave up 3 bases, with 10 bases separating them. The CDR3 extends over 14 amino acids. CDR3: CASSSDSNYNEQFF. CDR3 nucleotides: TGTGCCAGCAGTTCCGACAGCAACTACAATGAGCAGTTCTTC.

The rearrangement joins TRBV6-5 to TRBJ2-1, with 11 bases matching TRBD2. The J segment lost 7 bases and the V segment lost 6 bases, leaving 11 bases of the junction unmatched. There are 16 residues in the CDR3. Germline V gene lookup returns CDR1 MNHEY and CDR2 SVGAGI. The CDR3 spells CASSPSLAGGLNEQFF. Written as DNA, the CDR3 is TGTGCCAGCAGCCCCAGCTTAGCGGGAGGGCTAAATGAGCAGTTCTTC.

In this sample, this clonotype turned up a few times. CDR3 DNA: TGTGCCAGCAGTTACTCTAGCGGGAGGGCCACCTCCTACAATGAGCAGTTCTTC. It translates to CASSYSSGRATSYNEQFF. The chain combines TRBV6-5 with TRBJ2-1, with 11 bases that match TRBD2. V was pared by 0 bases and J by 0 bases, with 4 bases of the junction left unmatched. The CDR3 runs 18 residues. The germline V gene encodes CDR1 MNHEY and CDR2 SVGAGI.

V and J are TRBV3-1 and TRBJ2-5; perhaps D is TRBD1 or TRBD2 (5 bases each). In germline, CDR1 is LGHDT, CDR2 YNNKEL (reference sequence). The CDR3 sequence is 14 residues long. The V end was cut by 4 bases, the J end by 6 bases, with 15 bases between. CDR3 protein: CASSPPGGRKTQYF. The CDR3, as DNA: TGTGCCAGCAGCCCGCCTGGGGGTCGGAAGACCCAGTACTTC.

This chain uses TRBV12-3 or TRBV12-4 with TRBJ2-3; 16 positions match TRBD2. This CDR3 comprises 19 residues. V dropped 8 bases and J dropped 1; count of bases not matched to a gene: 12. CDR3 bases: TGTGCCAGCCTTCGAAAACTTGGGACTAGCGGGAGGGGCACAGATACGCAGTATTTT. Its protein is CASLRKLGTSGRGTDTQYF.

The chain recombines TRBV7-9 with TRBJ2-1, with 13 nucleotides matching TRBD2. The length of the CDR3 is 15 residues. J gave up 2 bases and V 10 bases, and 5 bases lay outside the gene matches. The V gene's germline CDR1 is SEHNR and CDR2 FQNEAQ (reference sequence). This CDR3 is CATRLAGGTYNEQFF. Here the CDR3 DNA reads TGTGCCACGAGACTAGCGGGAGGCACCTACAATGAGCAGTTCTTC.

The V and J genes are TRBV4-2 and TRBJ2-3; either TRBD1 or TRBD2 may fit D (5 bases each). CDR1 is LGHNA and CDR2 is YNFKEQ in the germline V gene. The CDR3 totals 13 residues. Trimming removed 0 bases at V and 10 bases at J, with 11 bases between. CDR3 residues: CASSQDFGDAQYF. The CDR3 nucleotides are TGTGCCAGCAGCCAAGATTTCGGGGACGCGCAGTATTTT.

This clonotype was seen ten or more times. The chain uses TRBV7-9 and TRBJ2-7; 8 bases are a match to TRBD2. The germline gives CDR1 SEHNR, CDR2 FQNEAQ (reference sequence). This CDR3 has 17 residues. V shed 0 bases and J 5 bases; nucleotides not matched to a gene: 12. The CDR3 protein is CASSLAVGRLAPHEQYF. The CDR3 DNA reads TGTGCCAGCAGCTTAGCCGTCGGAAGACTAGCGCCCCACGAGCAGTACTTC.

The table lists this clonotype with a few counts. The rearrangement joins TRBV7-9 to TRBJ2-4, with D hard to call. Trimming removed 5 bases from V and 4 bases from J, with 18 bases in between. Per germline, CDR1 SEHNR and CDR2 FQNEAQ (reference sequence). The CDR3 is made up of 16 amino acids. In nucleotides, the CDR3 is TGTGCCAGCAGCACCCTCGGACCCGAGAAAAAAAACATTCAGTACTTC. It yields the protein CASSTLGPEKKNIQYF.